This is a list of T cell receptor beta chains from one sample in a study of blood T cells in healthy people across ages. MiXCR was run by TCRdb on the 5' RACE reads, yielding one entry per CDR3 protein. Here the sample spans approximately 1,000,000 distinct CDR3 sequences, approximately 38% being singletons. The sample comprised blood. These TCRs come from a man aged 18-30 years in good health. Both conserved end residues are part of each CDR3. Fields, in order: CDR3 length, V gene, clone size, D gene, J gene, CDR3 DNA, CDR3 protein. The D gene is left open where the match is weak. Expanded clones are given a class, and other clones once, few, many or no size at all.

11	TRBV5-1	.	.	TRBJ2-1	TGCGCCAGCAGCTGGAACAATGAGCAGTTCTTC	CASSWNNEQFF
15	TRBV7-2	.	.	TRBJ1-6	TGTGCCAGCAGCCCATCGGGGGGCTTGAATTCACCCCTCCACTTT	CASSPSGGLNSPLHF
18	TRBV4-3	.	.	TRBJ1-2	TGCGCCAGCAGCCAAGACTACGTCCGGGGTTCCTGGACCCATGGCTACACCTTC	CASSQDYVRGSWTHGYTF
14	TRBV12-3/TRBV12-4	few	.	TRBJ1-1	TGTGCCAGCAGCAAATACAGCTCCTTCACTGAAGCTTTCTTT	CASSKYSSFTEAFF
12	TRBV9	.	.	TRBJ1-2	TGTGCCAGCAGCACCCGGGCTGGCGGCTACACCTTC	CASSTRAGGYTF
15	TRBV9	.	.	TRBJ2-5	TGTGCCAGCAGCGGAGATAACAGGGCCCTTGGGACCCAGTACTTC	CASSGDNRALGTQYF
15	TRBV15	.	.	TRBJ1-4	TGTGCCACCAGCCGTCCGGGGAGTGATAATGAAAAACTGTTTTTT	CATSRPGSDNEKLFF
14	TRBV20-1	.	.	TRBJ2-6	TGCAGTGCCCCAGTAGGGTCTGGGGCCAACGTCCTGACTTTC	CSAPVGSGANVLTF
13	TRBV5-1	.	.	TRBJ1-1	TGCGCCAGCAAACCGGGAACGAACACTGAAGCTTTCTTT	CASKPGTNTEAFF
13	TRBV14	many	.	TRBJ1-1	TGTGCCAGCAGCCAAGTGGCAGGTACTGAAGCTTTCTTT	CASSQVAGTEAFF
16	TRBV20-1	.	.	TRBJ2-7	TGCAGTGCTAGTCCTACCGACTCAGACTGGGGCCCTGAGCAGTACTTC	CSASPTDSDWGPEQYF
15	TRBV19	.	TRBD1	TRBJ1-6	TGTGCCAGTAGGGACAGGGGTATCTATAATTCACCCCTCCACTTT	CASRDRGIYNSPLHF
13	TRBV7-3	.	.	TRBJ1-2	TGTGCAAGCAACGGCGCTGGGTCTTATGGCTACACCTTC	CASNGAGSYGYTF
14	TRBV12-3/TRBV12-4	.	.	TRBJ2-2	TGTGCCAGCAGACCCGACGGACTACACGGGGAGCTGTTTTTT	CASRPDGLHGELFF
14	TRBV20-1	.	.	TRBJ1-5	TGCAGTGCCTGCCGAGGGTATAGCAATCAGCCCCAGCATTTT	CSACRGYSNQPQHF
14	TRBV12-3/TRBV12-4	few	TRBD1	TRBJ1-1	TGTGCCAGCAGTCACAGGGACAGGGACACTGAAGCTTTCTTT	CASSHRDRDTEAFF
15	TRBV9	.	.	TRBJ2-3	TGTGCCAGCAGCGTAGAGGATAGCCTCACAGAGACGCAGTATTTT	CASSVEDSLTETQYF
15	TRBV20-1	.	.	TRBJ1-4	TGCAGTGCTATACGGGACCATCCAACTAATGAAAAACTGTTTTTT	CSAIRDHPTNEKLFF
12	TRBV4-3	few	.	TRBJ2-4	TGCGCCAGCAGCCCCAACCGATCGGGCAAGTACTTC	CASSPNRSGKYF
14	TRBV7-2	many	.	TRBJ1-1	TGTGCCAGCAGTCCGCGCGCTACTAACACTGAAGCTTTCTTT	CASSPRATNTEAFF
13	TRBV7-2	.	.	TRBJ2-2	TGTGCCAGCAGCTTAGGGCGGCCCGGGGAGCTGTTTTTT	CASSLGRPGELFF
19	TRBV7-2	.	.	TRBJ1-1	TGTGCCAGCAGCTTAATGGGTCCGGCGCTCGGGGTCCTGAACACTGAAGCTTTCTTT	CASSLMGPALGVLNTEAFF
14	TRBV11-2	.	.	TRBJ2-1	TGTGCCAGCAGCGTAGAGCCTCTTCCGATTGAGCAGTTCTTC	CASSVEPLPIEQFF
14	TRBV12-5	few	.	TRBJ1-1	TGTGCTAGTGGTATCCAAACAGGGAACACTGAAGCTTTCTTT	CASGIQTGNTEAFF
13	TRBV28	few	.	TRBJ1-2	TGTGCCAGCAGGGACCAGGGAGGCCTTGGCTACACCTTC	CASRDQGGLGYTF
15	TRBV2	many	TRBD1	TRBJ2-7	TGTGCCAGCAGCCCTCTGACAGGGGGCTCCTACGAGCAGTACTTC	CASSPLTGGSYEQYF
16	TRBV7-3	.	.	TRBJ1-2	TGTGCCAGCAGCTTAGCGGGAGAAGATACTAACTATGGCTACACCTTC	CASSLAGEDTNYGYTF
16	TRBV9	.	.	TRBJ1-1	TGTGCCAGCAGCGTAACGACGGGGGGCACGGCGACTGAAGCTTTCTTT	CASSVTTGGTATEAFF
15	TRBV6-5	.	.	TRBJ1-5	TGTGCCAGCAGTTACTCCCGCGGACACAATCAGCCCCAGCATTTT	CASSYSRGHNQPQHF
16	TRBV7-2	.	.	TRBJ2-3	TGTGCCAGCAGCCCTTTAGCGGCACTTAGCACAGATACGCAGTATTTT	CASSPLAALSTDTQYF
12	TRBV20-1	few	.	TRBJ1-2	TGCAGTGCTTCCGGGAGCTTGTATGGCTACACCTTC	CSASGSLYGYTF
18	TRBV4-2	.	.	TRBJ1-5	TGTGCCAGCAGCCAAGAAATGGCGGGGGACCATAGCAATCAGCCCCAGCATTTT	CASSQEMAGDHSNQPQHF
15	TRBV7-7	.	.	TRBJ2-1	TGTGCTAGCAGTCGAAATCCGCAGGGCCAAGAGACCCAGTTCTTC	CASSRNPQGQETQFF
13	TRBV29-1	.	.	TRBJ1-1	TGCAGCGTTGAGAAGGGAGTATGGACTGAAGCTTTCTTT	CSVEKGVWTEAFF
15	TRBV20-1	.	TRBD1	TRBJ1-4	TGCAGTGCTAGAGACGACAGGGGATTTTCCGAAAAACTGTTTTTT	CSARDDRGFSEKLFF
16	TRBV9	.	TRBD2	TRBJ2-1	TGTGCCAGCAGCTTACCGGGACTAGCGGGGTTTGATGAGCAGTTCTTC	CASSLPGLAGFDEQFF
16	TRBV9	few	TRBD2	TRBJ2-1	TGTGCCAGCAGCGTCGGGGGGGGATCAGCCTACAATGAGCAGTTCTTC	CASSVGGGSAYNEQFF
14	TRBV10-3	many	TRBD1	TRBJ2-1	TGTGCCATCAGTGTCCGACCACAGGGGGCTGAGCAGTTCTTC	CAISVRPQGAEQFF
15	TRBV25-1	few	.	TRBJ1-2	TGTGCCAGCAGTGATAAGGTTCGGGGGGACTATGGCTACACCTTC	CASSDKVRGDYGYTF
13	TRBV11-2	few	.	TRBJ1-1	TGTGCCAGCAGCTGGACAGCGCAGAGTGAAGCTTTCTTT	CASSWTAQSEAFF
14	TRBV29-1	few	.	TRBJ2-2	TGCAGCGTTGTACCGACAGGAGCCACCGGGGAGCTGTTTTTT	CSVVPTGATGELFF
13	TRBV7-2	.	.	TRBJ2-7	TGTGCCAGCAGCTCTACCCTCCTGTACGAGCAGTACTTC	CASSSTLLYEQYF
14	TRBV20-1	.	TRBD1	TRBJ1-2	TGCAGTACTAGACGGGACAGGGGCTACAATGGCTACACCTTC	CSTRRDRGYNGYTF
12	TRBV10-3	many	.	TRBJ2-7	TGTGCCATCAGTGAGCGTCCGGACGAGCAGTACTTC	CAISERPDEQYF
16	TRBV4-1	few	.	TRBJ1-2	TGCGCCAGCAGCCAAGAGAGGGCGGGGGTTCTAGGAGGCTACACCTTC	CASSQERAGVLGGYTF
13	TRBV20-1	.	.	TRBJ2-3	TGCAGTGCTGAACAGATAATCACAGATACGCAGTATTTT	CSAEQIITDTQYF
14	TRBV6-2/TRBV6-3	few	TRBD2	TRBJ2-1	TGTGCCAGCAGTTTGAGCGGGGGGGCCGGTGAGCAGTTCTTC	CASSLSGGAGEQFF
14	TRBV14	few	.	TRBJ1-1	TGTGCCAGCAGCCAAGATATGGCGCTTAGCGAAGCTTTCTTT	CASSQDMALSEAFF
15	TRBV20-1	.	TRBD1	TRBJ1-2	TGCAGTGCCCCCGGGACAGGCCAACCTAGCTATGGCTACACCTTC	CSAPGTGQPSYGYTF
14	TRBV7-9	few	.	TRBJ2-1	TGTGCCAGCAGCTTTCCAGGACGTAGCGCTGAGCAGTTCTTC	CASSFPGRSAEQFF
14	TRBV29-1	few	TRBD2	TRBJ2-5	TGCAGCGTTGTCCCGGGACTAGCGGAAGAGACCCAGTACTTC	CSVVPGLAEETQYF
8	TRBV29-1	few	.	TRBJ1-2	TGCAGCGGAAATGGCTACACCTTC	CSGNGYTF